These T cell receptor beta chains were read from a single sample in a study of T cell changes during pregnancy in multiple sclerosis. TCRdb's table, derived via immunoSEQ multiplex PCR, lists solely in-frame clones and lacks some. The top ten clones hold roughly 0.77% of a sample with about 100,000 clones, approximately 90% of them seen once. Here the sequenced sample was peripheral blood, taken in the second trimester of pregnancy. All receptors come from a female donor in good health, enrolled as a control in a pregnancy study. Each CDR3 is given without its conserved first and last residue.

V	J	CDR3
TRBV6-1	TRBJ2-7	ASTAGPSSYEQY
TRBV19	TRBJ2-2	ASSRDSGYTGELF
TRBV4-3	TRBJ2-7	ASSRDRASSYEQY
TRBV7-9	TRBJ1-1	ASSRQGEKTEAF
TRBV28	TRBJ2-5	ASSTPTGRDRETQY
TRBV5-1	TRBJ2-3	ASSLGRGSHTDTQY
TRBV29-1	TRBJ2-3	SVETTGTDTQY
TRBV5-1	TRBJ1-5	ASSNGQGRSNQPQH
TRBV7-8	TRBJ2-1	ASSQDSYNEQF
TRBV5-4	TRBJ1-1	ASSLAGGIDEAF
TRBV5-1	TRBJ2-3	ASSPPRGRPDTQY
TRBV9	TRBJ2-3	ASSFGQATDTQY
TRBV9	TRBJ2-7	ASSVEQGAYEQY
TRBV5-8	TRBJ2-2	ASSRQVNTGELF
TRBV27	TRBJ1-2	MAGTGEFYGYT
TRBV15	TRBJ2-2	ATSRDKGTANTGELF
TRBV5-1	TRBJ1-6	ASSSTGAFDPLH
TRBV27	TRBJ2-5	ASRFRGRYETQY
TRBV5-1	TRBJ2-5	ASSLSTGTETQY
TRBV29-1	TRBJ2-2	SVLGQGGTGELF
TRBV18	TRBJ1-3	ASSLPGGRGNTIY
TRBV12-5	TRBJ2-1	ASGLVQGGYNEQF
TRBV7-6	TRBJ2-7	ASSLERVELYEQY
TRBV18	TRBJ2-5	ASSLHRGRNEETQY